This TCR beta chain stems from a study of T cell responses to AZD1222 COVID-19 vaccine (dated by TCRdb to the early 2020s). Background for the entire study: AZD1222 recipients given second doses at about 4 weeks or at about 12 weeks were pooled, since spike-specific TCR depth and breadth were not found to differ between the two schedules. TCR sequencing covered 233 trial participants: roughly 200 given two doses of AZD1222 and 26 given two doses of MenACWY control vaccine. Trial participants were enrolled into age subgroups of 18-55, 56-69 and 70-plus years, which contained roughly 140, 27 and 60 TCR-sequenced participants, respectively. General conclusions and limits of the study: Conclusions about previously exposed vaccinees are limited, since just six or seven AZD1222 recipients were seropositive for SARS-CoV-2 at baseline. After two AZD1222 doses, both the breadth and the depth of spike-specific TCRs were significantly higher than at day 0 and than in MenACWY recipients. Because no day 14 peak-response samples were available, the repertoires could be characterized only after the peak T cell response. Vaccine-associated CD4 TCRs spanned the whole spike protein, with dominant responses in regions 160-218 and 743-854. Nearly half of unique spike-specific TCRs reportedly recognized epitopes outside regions mutated in the B.1.351 and B.1.1.7 variants. Most participants were white British and females outnumbered males, and the authors suggested that clonal diversity may have been underestimated. In the small 56-69-year group, the increase in depth fell short of significance, most likely because of low power.

The CDR3 regions of human TCRbeta chains were analyzed by immunosequencing. For the original study's pipeline: Repertoire TCRs were checked for matches against a reference library of SARS-CoV-2-specific TCRs that had been generated using the MIRA antigen-specificity platform. Breadth meant the fraction of unique TCRs that were SARS-CoV-2-associated, whereas depth meant the fraction of total T cells that were SARS-CoV-2-associated. Using the MIRA data, every spike-specific TCR was mapped to the spike region that the TCR reacted to and assigned to either a CD4 or a CD8 class. Log10-transformed breadth and depth values were compared by one-way ANOVA with Sidak's multiple comparisons tests. As stored in TCRdb, this immuneACCESS dataset retains in-frame rearrangements with V and J assigned. A fraction of the clones does not appear; measured against another copy, unresolved V genes explain less than half of the discrepancy, and the remainder lacks a known reason. Clone size and the V and J calls come from that table; the DNA yielded D and trimming. This sample comprises roughly 180,000 clones, 70% to 90% of them detected only once. The ten largest clones add up to approximately 0.49% of the sample.

As for this clone: No antigen is known for it. No qualities accompany the bases; no much larger clone lies one base away.

The sample's time point label, in plain terms: baseline before first vaccination. Vaccinee samples were obtained from the UK trials COV001 and COV002, which included a single-blind randomized controlled phase 2/3 trial of AZD1222 (ChAdOx1 nCoV-19) in healthy adults. For TCRbeta chain sequencing, PBMC samples from trial participants were taken at day 0 and at day 28 after the second dose. The CDR3 measures 16 amino acids from cysteine to phenylalanine. Here the CDR3 DNA is all that survives: 48 bases in frame from base 1. The germline V gene (reference sequence) gives CDR1 as SGHAT and CDR2 as FQDESV. Deletion took 4 bases off V and 1 base off J, with a span of 16 bases between the germline ends.

The receptor was isolated from an adult in good health. Recombination connected TRBV11-1 to TRBJ1-1, and perhaps TRBD1 as D gene, on 5 matching bases. The specimen was peripheral blood, collected on day 0 of AZD1222 vaccination. This receptor carries the CDR3 CASSSSGGPQNTEAFF. The base sequence is TGTGCCAGCAGCTCCTCGGGGGGACCCCAGAACACTGAAGCTTTCTTT. With the portions outside the CDR3 filled from the reference TRBV11-1 and TRBJ1-1 genes, the complete variable region becomes EAEVAQSPRYKITEKSQAVAFWCDPISGHATLYWYRQILGQGPELLVQFQDESVVDDSQLPKDRFSAERLKGVDSTLKIQPAELGDSAMYLCASSSSGGPQNTEAFFGQGTRLTVV.